Below, 17 T cell receptor beta chains from the same sample are listed, as sequenced in a study of PD-L1 blockade in urothelial cancer. Generated by immunoSEQ multiplex PCR, the TCRdb table keeps only in-frame clones and is missing some. This sample has about 81,000 clones; over 90% occur once, and the top ten carry more than 8%. Sequenced material: PBMCs, taken around atezolizumab (anti-PD-L1) treatment. The receptors here all came from a man aged 55-75 years with urothelial cancer.

The rearrangement links TRBV19 to TRBJ2-3; D may be TRBD2 (5 bases). The V gene's germline CDR1 is LNHDA and CDR2 SQIVND (reference sequence). This CDR3 has 15 amino acids. Trimming left V 8 bases short and J 6 bases short, with 21 bases between. As DNA, the CDR3 is TGTGCCAGTTCTGGCGGTCGGAAGGGCGGGGATACGCAGTATTTT. Translation: CASSGGRKGGDTQYF.

This sequence joins TRBV5-4 and TRBJ1-1, with 9 bases that match TRBD1. Losses at the gene ends were 4 bases for V and 11 bases for J; bases not matched to a gene: 15. The CDR3 totals 15 residues. The germline gives CDR1 SGHNT, CDR2 YYREEE (reference sequence). The CDR3 DNA sequence: TGTGCCAGCAGCCCCAAACCGGGACAGGGACAGTACGCTTTCTTT. It encodes CASSPKPGQGQYAFF.

The chain links TRBV19 to TRBJ2-1, with 11 bases lining up with TRBD2. Germline CDR1 LNHDA, CDR2 SQIVND (reference sequence). CDR3 length: 15 amino acids. V was clipped by 8 bases and J by 7 bases; unmatched bases: 10. The CDR3 region has the DNA TGTGCCAGTTGCCTACTAGCGGGAGCAGGGAATGAGCAGTTCTTC. Its translation: CASCLLAGAGNEQFF. The full variable domain, with the rest looked up from reference TRBV19 and TRBJ2-1, is DGGITQSPKYLFRKEGQNVTLSCEQNLNHDAMYWYRQDPGQGLRLIYYSQIVNDFQKGDIAEGYSVSREKKESFPLTVTSAQKNPTAFYLCASCLLAGAGNEQFFGPGTRLTVL.

This chain connects TRBV15 to TRBJ1-2, with D possibly being TRBD1 (6 bases). The CDR3 contains 15 residues. V was cut by 1 base and J by 7 bases, with 16 bases left in between. The germline V gene encodes CDR1 LNHNV and CDR2 YYDKDF (reference sequence). CDR3 sequence reads: CATSRVGRGIGGYTF. CDR3 nucleotides: TGTGCCACCAGCAGAGTCGGCAGGGGAATAGGTGGCTACACCTTC.

The chain is built from TRBV7-2 and TRBJ2-5, with 7 bases that match TRBD1. Germline CDR1 SGHTA, CDR2 FQGNSA. The CDR3 consists of 13 residues. V lost 3 bases and J lost 3; bases outside the gene matches: 1. In nucleotides, the CDR3 is TGTGCCAGCAGCTTCGACAGGGAAGAGACCCAGTACTTC. It translates to CASSFDREETQYF.

The J gene is TRBJ2-4, the V gene TRBV29-1; D ambiguous. The germline gives CDR1 SQVTM, CDR2 ANQGSEA. Trimming took 5 bases from V and 6 from J, leaving 8 bases between them. CDR3 size: 11 residues. The CDR3 here is CSVSSPNIQYF. As DNA, the CDR3 is TGCAGCGTTAGTAGCCCAAACATTCAGTACTTC. Full variable domain (missing parts from reference TRBV29-1 and TRBJ2-4): SAVISQKPSRDICQRGTSLTIQCQVDSQVTMMFWYRQQPGQSLTLIATANQGSEATYESGFVIDKFPISRPNLTFSTLTVSNMSPEDSSIYLCSVSSPNIQYFGAGTRLSVL.

V usage is TRBV25-1 and J usage is TRBJ1-4; 8 nucleotides align to TRBD1. Germline CDR1 reads MGHDK; CDR2 reads SYGVNS. V was pared by 3 bases and J by 8 bases, with 2 bases of the junction left unmatched. The CDR3 length is 13 residues. The CDR3 nucleotides are TGTGCCAGCAGTGAGACAGGGGCGGAAAAACTGTTTTTT. This translates into CASSETGAEKLFF.

The chain recombines TRBV11-2 with TRBJ2-1; 7 bases are shared with TRBD1. This CDR3 is built from 16 residues. J was trimmed by 3 bases and V by 4 bases; bases with no gene match: 9. Per the germline V gene, CDR1 is SGHAT and CDR2 is FQNNGV. DNA for the CDR3: TGTGCCAGCAGCTATGGAACCGGGACAGACTACAATGAGCAGTTCTTC. Translation: CASSYGTGTDYNEQFF. The whole variable domain, filled in from reference TRBV11-2 and TRBJ2-1, reads EAGVAQSPRYKIIEKRQSVAFWCNPISGHATLYWYQQILGQGPKLLIQFQNNGVVDDSQLPKDRFSAERLKGVDSTLKIQPAKLEDSAVYLCASSYGTGTDYNEQFFGPGTRLTVL.

The chain is built from TRBV7-9 and TRBJ2-3; D gene ambiguous. This CDR3 contains 14 residues. Germline V gives CDR1 SEHNR, CDR2 FQNEAQ (reference sequence). Trimming pared 2 bases from V and 1 base from J, leaving 7 bases between. The CDR3 region is CASSLYSGTDTQYF. CDR3 in DNA: TGTGCCAGCAGCTTATATTCGGGCACAGATACGCAGTATTTT.

This sequence joins TRBV21-1 and TRBJ2-3; the D call in the table, TRBD1, was not verified against the DNA. TRBV21-1 is noted as a pseudogene. The CDR3 has 19 amino acids. In DNA, the CDR3 is TGTGCCAGCAGCAAAATTCGTATCAGGGCAGGGGGCGTAAGGGATACGCAGTATTTT. Residues: CASSKIRIRAGGVRDTQYF.

The chain carries TRBV16 and TRBJ1-1, with D possibly being TRBD1 (6 bases). Germline CDR1 reads KGHSY; CDR2 reads FQNENV. The CDR3 totals 18 residues. Trimming took 1 base from V and 0 from J, leaving 18 bases between them. CDR3 nucleotide sequence: TGTGCCAGCAGCCAATTTCCGGGAGGGGGGGGGCTGAACACTGAAGCTTTCTTT. This sequence encodes CASSQFPGGGGLNTEAFF. The full variable domain, its missing parts supplied by reference TRBV16 and TRBJ1-1, is GEEVAQTPKHLVRGEGQKAKLYCAPIKGHSYVFWYQQVLKNEFKFLISFQNENVFDETGMPKERFSAKCLPNSPCSLEIQATKLEDSAVYFCASSQFPGGGGLNTEAFFGQGTRLTVV.

This chain links TRBV21-1 with TRBJ2-4; TRBD2, the table's D call, lacks a check against the DNA. TRBV21-1 has pseudogene status. The CDR3 is made up of 22 amino acids. The CDR3 sequence: CASSKAIQLSRETPSAKNIQYF. CDR3 DNA: TGTGCCAGCAGCAAAGCGATTCAGCTAAGCCGGGAGACCCCTTCTGCCAAAAACATTCAGTACTTC.

The chain recombines TRBV11-2 with TRBJ2-2; 10 bases are shared with TRBD1. V shed 1 base, J shed 4 bases, and the junction held 0 bases outside the gene matches. The CDR3 has 15 residues. CDR1 and CDR2 (germline): SGHAT, FQNNGV. The CDR3 sequence: CASSLGTGGTGELFF. DNA of the CDR3: TGTGCCAGCAGCTTAGGGACAGGGGGCACCGGGGAGCTGTTTTTT.

This chain uses TRBV4-1 with TRBJ2-7; a weak D match, TRBD2 (6 bases). The CDR3 runs to 15 residues. Germline V CDR1 and CDR2: MGHRA, YSYEKL. Between the trimmed V and J ends, which lost 1 base and 0 bases, there was a span of 10 bases. The CDR3 bases are TGCGCCAGCAGCCAAGCGGGACTGAGCTCCTACGAGCAGTACTTC. It encodes CASSQAGLSSYEQYF.

The rearrangement links TRBV7-8 to TRBJ2-1, with D tentatively TRBD1 (6 bases). There are 16 residues in the CDR3. The V gene's germline CDR1 is SGHVS and CDR2 FQNEAQ. V shed 6 bases and J shed 1 base, with 16 bases lying between them. The CDR3 reads CASSTTGWGSYNEQFF. CDR3 sequence (DNA): TGTGCCAGCAGTACCACAGGGTGGGGTTCCTACAATGAGCAGTTCTTC. The entire variable domain, with the rest obtained from reference TRBV7-8 and TRBJ2-1, is as follows: GAGVSQSPRYKVAKRGQDVALRCDPISGHVSLFWYQQALGQGPEFLTYFQNEAQLDKSGLPSDRFFAERPEGSVSTLKIQRTQQEDSAVYLCASSTTGWGSYNEQFFGPGTRLTVL.

The CDR3 DNA follows: TGTGCCAGCTCAAATAGGTATACCGGGGTCGTCTACGAGCAGTACTTC. Translation gives CASSNRYTGVVYEQYF. J is TRBJ2-7 and V is TRBV18, with D possibly TRBD2 on 5 matching bases. V was pared by 5 bases and J by 3 bases, with 20 bases between. This CDR3 comprises 16 residues. Germline V gene lookup returns CDR1 KGHSH and CDR2 LQKENI.

The chain couples TRBV6-1 to TRBJ2-2; 9 bases match TRBD2. The V gene end was trimmed by 11 bases and the J gene end by 6 bases; junction bases not matched to a gene: 10. The CDR3 sequence is 14 residues long. From germline, CDR1 is MNHNS and CDR2 SASEGT. The CDR3 is CAGKGLALSGELFF. CDR3 nucleotides: TGTGCCGGAAAGGGACTAGCCCTTTCCGGGGAGCTGTTTTTT.